The present TCR beta chain was sequenced within a study of blood T cell repertoires in COVID-19. Across the study: The United States, Italy and Spain supplied acute and convalescent COVID-19 samples. PBMCs, B-cell-depleted T cells, or T cells provided the cDNA or gDNA that made up the material.

Germline V lookup: CDR1 SGHVS, CDR2 FQNEAQ. The CDR3 spans 16 residues. The J segment lost 6 bases and the V segment lost 5 bases, leaving 12 bases of the junction unmatched. Authors' analysis steps: Reference gene primer amplification in the assay estimated nucleated cell counts. Profiled with immunoSEQ multiplex PCR; TCRdb holds only in-frame clones, not every one. The V and J calls and clone size come from that table; D and trimming were worked out from the DNA. The sample comprises more than 150,000 clones, approximately 90% of which are singletons, and more than 14% rests with the top ten. Sequenced material: peripheral blood. The source is a woman in her thirties or forties with acute or convalescent COVID-19. This chain connects TRBV7-8 to TRBJ2-2; 7 positions match TRBD1. The CDR3 sequence: CASSQYKDRVSGELFF. The CDR3 DNA sequence: TGTGCCAGCAGCCAATACAAAGACAGGGTATCCGGGGAGCTGTTTTTT.